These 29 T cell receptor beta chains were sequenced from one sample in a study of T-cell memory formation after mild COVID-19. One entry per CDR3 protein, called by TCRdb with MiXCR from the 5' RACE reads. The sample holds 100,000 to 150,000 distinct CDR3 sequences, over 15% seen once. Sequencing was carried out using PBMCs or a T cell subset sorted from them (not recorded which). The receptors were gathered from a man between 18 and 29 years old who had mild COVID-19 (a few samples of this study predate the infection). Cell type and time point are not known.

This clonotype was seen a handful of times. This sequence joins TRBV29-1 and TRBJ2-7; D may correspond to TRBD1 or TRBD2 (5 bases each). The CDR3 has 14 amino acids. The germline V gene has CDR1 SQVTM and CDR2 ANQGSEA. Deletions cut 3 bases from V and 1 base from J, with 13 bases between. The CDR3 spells CSVDQDTGSYEQYF. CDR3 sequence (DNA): TGCAGCGTTGATCAGGACACGGGGTCCTACGAGCAGTACTTC.

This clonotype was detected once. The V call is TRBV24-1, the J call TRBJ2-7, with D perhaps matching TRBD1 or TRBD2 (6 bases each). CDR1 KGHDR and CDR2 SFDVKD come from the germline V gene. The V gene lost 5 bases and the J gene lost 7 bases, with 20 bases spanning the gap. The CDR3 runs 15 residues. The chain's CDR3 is CATSASGAGAGEQYF. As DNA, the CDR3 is TGTGCCACCAGTGCCTCCGGGGCAGGGGCGGGAGAGCAGTACTTC.

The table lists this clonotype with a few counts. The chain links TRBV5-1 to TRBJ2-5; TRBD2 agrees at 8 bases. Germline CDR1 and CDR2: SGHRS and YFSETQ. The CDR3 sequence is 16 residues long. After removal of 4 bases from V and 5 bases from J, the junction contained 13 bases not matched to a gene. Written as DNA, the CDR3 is TGCGCCAGCAGCCCGTCTGGTGAGGTAGCGGGGGAGACCCAGTACTTC. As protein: CASSPSGEVAGETQYF.

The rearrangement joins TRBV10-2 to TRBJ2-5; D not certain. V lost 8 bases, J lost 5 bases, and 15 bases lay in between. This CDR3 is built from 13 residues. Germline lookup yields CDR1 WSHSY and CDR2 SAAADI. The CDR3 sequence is CASSVSGRETQYF. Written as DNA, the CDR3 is TGCGCCAGCTCGGTTTCAGGCCGGGAGACCCAGTACTTC.

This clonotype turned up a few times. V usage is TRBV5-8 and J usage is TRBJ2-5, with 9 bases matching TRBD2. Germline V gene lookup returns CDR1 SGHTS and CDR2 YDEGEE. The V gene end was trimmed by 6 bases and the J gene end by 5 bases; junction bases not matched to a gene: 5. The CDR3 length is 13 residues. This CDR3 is CASTVAGVETQYF. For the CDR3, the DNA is TGTGCCAGCACAGTAGCGGGGGTTGAGACCCAGTACTTC.

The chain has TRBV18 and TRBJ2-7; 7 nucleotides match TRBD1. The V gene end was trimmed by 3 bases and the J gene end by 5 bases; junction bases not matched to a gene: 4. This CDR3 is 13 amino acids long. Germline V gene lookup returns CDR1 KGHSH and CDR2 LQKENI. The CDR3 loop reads CASSPGQYNEQYV. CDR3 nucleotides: TGTGCCAGCTCACCGGGACAGTACAACGAGCAGTACGTC.

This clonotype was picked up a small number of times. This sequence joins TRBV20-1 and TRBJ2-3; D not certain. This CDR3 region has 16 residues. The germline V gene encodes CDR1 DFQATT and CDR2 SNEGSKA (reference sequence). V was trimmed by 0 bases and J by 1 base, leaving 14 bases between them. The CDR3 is CSARDLEPKGTDTQYF. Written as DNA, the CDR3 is TGCAGTGCTAGAGATCTGGAGCCAAAGGGCACAGATACGCAGTATTTT.

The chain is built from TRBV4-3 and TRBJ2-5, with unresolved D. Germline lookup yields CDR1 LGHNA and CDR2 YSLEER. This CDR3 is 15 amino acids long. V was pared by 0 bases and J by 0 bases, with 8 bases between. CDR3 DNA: TGCGCCAGCAGCCAAGATAGCAACAACCAAGAGACCCAGTACTTC. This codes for CASSQDSNNQETQYF.

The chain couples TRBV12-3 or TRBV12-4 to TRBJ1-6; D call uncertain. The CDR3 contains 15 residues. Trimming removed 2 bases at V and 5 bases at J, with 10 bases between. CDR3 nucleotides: TGTGCCAGCAGTTTACGATTTGGGGATAATTCACCCCTCCACTTT. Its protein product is CASSLRFGDNSPLHF.

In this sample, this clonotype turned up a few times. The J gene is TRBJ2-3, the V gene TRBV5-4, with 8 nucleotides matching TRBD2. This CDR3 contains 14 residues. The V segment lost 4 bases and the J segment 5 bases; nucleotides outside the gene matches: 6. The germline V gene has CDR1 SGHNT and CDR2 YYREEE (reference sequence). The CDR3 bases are TGTGCCAGCAGCCGGGGGGGTCCGAGAGATACGCAGTATTTT. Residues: CASSRGGPRDTQYF.

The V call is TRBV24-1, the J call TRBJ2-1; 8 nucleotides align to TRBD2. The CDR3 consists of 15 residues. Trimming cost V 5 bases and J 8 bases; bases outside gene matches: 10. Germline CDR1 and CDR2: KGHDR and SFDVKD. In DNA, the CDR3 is TGTGCCACCAGTGGTCAGCAGCGGGGGTCTGATGAGCAGTTCTTC. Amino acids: CATSGQQRGSDEQFF.

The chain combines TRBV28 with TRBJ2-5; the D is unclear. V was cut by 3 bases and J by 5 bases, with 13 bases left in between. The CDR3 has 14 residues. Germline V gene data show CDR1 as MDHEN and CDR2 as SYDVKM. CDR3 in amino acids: CASSFSWAPETQYF. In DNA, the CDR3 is TGTGCCAGCAGTTTTTCTTGGGCTCCGGAGACCCAGTACTTC.

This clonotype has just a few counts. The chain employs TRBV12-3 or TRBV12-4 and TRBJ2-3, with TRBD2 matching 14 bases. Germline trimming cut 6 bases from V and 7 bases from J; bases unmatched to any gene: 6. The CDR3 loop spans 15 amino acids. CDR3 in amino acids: CASSGGLAGAYTQYF. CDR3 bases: TGTGCCAGCAGCGGGGGACTAGCGGGGGCCTATACGCAGTATTTT.

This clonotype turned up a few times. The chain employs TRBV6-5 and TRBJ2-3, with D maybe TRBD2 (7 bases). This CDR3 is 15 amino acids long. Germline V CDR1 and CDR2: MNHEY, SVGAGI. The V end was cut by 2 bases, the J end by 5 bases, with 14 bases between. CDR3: CASSYGGARIDTQYF. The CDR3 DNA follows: TGTGCCAGCAGTTACGGGGGGGCCCGGATAGATACGCAGTATTTT.

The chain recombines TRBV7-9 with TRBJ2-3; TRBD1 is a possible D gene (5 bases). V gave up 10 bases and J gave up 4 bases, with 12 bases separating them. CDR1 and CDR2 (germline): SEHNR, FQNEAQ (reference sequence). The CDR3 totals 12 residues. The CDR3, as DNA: TGTGCCACCGAGGCAGGGCCAGATACGCAGTATTTT. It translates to CATEAGPDTQYF. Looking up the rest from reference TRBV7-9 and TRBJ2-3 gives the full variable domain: DTGVSQNPRHKITKRGQNVTFRCDPISEHNRLYWYRQTLGQGPEFLTYFQNEAQLEKSRLLSDRFSAERPKGSFSTLEIQRTEQGDSAMYLCATEAGPDTQYFGPGTRLTVL.

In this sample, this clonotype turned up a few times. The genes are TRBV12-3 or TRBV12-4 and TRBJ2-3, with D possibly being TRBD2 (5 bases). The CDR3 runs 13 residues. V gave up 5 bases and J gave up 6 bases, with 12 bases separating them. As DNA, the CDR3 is TGTGCCAGCAGTCCACGCCCGGGGGATACGCAGTATTTT. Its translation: CASSPRPGDTQYF.

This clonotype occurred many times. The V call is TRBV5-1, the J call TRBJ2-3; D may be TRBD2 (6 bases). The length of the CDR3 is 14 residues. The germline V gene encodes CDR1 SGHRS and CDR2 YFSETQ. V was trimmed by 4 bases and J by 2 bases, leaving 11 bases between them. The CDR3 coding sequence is TGCGCCAGCAGCATCGGACTACCCACAGATACGCAGTATTTT. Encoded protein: CASSIGLPTDTQYF.

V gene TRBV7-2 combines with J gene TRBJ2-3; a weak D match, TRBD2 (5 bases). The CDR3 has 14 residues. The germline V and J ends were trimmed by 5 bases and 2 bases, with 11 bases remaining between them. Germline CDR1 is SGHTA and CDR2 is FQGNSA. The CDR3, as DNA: TGTGCCAGCAGCCCCGGACTGGCCACAGATACGCAGTATTTT. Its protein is CASSPGLATDTQYF. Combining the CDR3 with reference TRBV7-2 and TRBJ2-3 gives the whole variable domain GAGVSQSPSNKVTEKGKDVELRCDPISGHTALYWYRQSLGQGLEFLIYFQGNSAPDKSGLPSDRFSAERTGGSVSTLTIQRTQQEDSAVYLCASSPGLATDTQYFGPGTRLTVL.

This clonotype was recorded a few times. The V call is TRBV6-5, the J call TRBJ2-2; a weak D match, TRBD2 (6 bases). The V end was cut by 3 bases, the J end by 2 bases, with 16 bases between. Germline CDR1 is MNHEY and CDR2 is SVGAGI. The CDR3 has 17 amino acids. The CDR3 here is CASSYVLGTSNTGELFF. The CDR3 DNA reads TGTGCCAGCAGTTATGTCCTCGGGACTTCAAACACCGGGGAGCTGTTTTTT.

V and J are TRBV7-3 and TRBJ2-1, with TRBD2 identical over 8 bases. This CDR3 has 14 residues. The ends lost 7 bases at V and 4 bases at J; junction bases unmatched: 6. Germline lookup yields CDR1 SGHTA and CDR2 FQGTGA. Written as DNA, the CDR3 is TGTGCCAGCAACGGGGGGGGAATTTACAATGAGCAGTTCTTC. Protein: CASNGGGIYNEQFF.

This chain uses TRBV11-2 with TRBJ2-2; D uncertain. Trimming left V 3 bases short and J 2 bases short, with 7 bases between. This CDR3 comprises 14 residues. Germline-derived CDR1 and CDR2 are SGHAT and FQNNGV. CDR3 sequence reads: CASSFDGNTGELFF. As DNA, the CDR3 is TGTGCCAGCAGCTTTGACGGAAACACCGGGGAGCTGTTTTTT. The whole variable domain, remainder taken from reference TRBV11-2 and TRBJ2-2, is EAGVAQSPRYKIIEKRQSVAFWCNPISGHATLYWYQQILGQGPKLLIQFQNNGVVDDSQLPKDRFSAERLKGVDSTLKIQPAKLEDSAVYLCASSFDGNTGELFFGEGSRLTVL.

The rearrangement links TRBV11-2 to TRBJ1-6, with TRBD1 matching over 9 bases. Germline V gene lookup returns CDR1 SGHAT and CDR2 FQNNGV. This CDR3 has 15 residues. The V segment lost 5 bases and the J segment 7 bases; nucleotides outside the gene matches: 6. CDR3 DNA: TGTGCCAGCAGCCTTGGACAGGGGAGGAATTCACCCCTCCACTTT. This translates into CASSLGQGRNSPLHF.

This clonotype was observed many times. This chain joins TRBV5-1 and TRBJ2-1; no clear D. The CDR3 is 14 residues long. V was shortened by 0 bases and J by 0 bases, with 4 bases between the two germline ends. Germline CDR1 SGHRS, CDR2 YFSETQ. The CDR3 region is CASSLGSSYNEQFF. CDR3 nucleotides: TGCGCCAGCAGCTTGGGCAGCTCCTACAATGAGCAGTTCTTC.

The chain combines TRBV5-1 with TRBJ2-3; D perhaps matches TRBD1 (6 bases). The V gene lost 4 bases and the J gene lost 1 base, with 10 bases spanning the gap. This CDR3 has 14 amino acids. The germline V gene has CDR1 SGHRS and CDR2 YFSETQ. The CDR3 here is CASSLRTGTDTQYF. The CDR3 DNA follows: TGCGCCAGCAGCCTAAGGACAGGCACAGATACGCAGTATTTT.

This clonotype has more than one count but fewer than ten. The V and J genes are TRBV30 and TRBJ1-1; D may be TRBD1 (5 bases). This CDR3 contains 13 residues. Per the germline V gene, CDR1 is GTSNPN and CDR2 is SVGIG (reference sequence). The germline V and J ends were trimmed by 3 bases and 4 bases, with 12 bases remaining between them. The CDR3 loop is CAWRQGLSTEAFF. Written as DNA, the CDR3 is TGTGCCTGGAGGCAGGGTTTGAGCACTGAAGCTTTCTTT.

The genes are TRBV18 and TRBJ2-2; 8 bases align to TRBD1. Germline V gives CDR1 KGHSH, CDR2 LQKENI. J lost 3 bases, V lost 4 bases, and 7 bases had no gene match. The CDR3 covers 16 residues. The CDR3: CASSQDRVGYTGELFF. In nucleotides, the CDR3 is TGTGCCAGCTCACAGGACAGGGTCGGATACACCGGGGAGCTGTTTTTT.

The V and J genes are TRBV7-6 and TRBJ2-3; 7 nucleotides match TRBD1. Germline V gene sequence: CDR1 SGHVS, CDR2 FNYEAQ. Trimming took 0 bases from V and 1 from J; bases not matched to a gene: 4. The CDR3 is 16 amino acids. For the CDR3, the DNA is TGTGCCAGCAGCTTAGCAGGGGGCTCTGGCACAGATACGCAGTATTTT. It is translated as CASSLAGGSGTDTQYF.

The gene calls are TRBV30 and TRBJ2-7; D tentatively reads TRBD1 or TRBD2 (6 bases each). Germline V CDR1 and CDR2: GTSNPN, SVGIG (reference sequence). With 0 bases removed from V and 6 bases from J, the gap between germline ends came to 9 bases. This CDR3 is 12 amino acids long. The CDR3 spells CAWSVGGGEQYF. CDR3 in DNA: TGTGCCTGGAGTGTAGGAGGGGGCGAGCAGTACTTC.

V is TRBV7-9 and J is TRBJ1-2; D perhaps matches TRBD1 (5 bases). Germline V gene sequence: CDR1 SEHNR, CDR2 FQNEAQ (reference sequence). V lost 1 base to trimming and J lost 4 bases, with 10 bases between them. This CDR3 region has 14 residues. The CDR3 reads CASSLETVSYGYTF. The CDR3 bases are TGTGCCAGCAGCTTAGAGACAGTTTCCTATGGCTACACCTTC.